The sequence of this T cell receptor (beta chain) was determined in a study of shared clonotypes between healthy human individuals. Profiling relied on immunoSEQ multiplex PCR, and the TCRdb table lists in-frame clones only, not all of them. The table has 450,000 to 600,000 clones, around 80% seen once. CDR3 length equals 13 residues. V gave up 4 bases and J gave up 10 bases; unmatched junction bases: 6. Germline lookup yields CDR1 LNHDA and CDR2 SQIVND (reference sequence). The chain joins TRBV19 to TRBJ2-1; TRBD2 agrees at 8 bases. The TCR comes from a woman in her thirties or forties in good health. Some clones in this sample may be carry-over from other donors' samples. The sequenced sample was PBMCs. CDR3 nucleotide sequence: TGTGCCAGTAGTACCAGCGGGAGAGGAGAGCAGTTCTTC. Encoded protein: CASSTSGRGEQFF.